Shown below are 8 T cell receptor beta chains from a single sample sequenced in a study of shared clonotypes between healthy human individuals (TCRdb year 2020). To prepare the library, the immunoSEQ multiplex PCR assay was applied. This is the immuneACCESS table as TCRdb keeps it, with only in-frame sequences that have V and J called. A part of the clones is gone; compared with another copy, unresolved V genes explain less than half, and the rest is unexplained. The sample contains about 2 million clones, roughly 96% of them found a single time. The ten biggest clones cover 0.1% to 0.15% of the sample. Sequenced sample: naive CD4+ T cells sorted from blood. What this sample's cell subset or site label stands for: CD45RA+ positively selected. The receptors were sampled from a man aged 18 to 29 in good health.

The rearrangement joins TRBV19 to TRBJ2-3, with 16 bases identical to TRBD2. Trimming took 6 bases from V and 5 from J; bases not matched to a gene: 11. The length of the CDR3 is 18 residues. Germline assignment: CDR1 LNHDA and CDR2 SQIVND (reference sequence). CDR3 residues: CASSEGLAGGPKRDTQYF. CDR3 sequence (DNA): TGTGCCAGTAGCGAGGGACTAGCGGGGGGGCCGAAGCGAGATACGCAGTATTTT.

This sequence joins TRBV2 and TRBJ2-7, with 8 bases matching TRBD2. In germline, CDR1 is SNHLY, CDR2 FYNNEI. V lost 5 bases, J lost 6 bases, and 15 bases stayed unmatched. The CDR3 extends over 16 amino acids. CDR3 coding DNA: TGTGCCAGCAGTAAGGAGGGAGCGGGAGTTCCCACCGAGCAGTACTTC. This gives the protein CASSKEGAGVPTEQYF.

The chain uses TRBV29-1 and TRBJ2-7; 13 nucleotides agree with TRBD2. CDR3 length: 14 amino acids. The V gene's germline CDR1 is SQVTM and CDR2 ANQGSEA. V lost 4 bases to trimming and J lost 7 bases; unmatched junction nucleotides: 7. The DNA for the CDR3 is TGCAGCGTTGTAGCCGGGACTAGCGGGGTTGAGCAGTACTTC. It translates to CSVVAGTSGVEQYF.

The genes are TRBV13 and TRBJ2-6; no reliable D call. The CDR3 has 16 residues. Germline values: CDR1 PRHDT, CDR2 FYEKMQ (reference sequence). Between the trimmed V and J ends, which lost 2 bases and 0 bases, there was a span of 8 bases. The CDR3 is CASSLMAVSGANVLTF. CDR3 coding DNA: TGTGCCAGCAGCTTAATGGCCGTCTCTGGGGCCAACGTCCTGACTTTC.

CDR3 sequence reads: CASTIGWTGELFF. For the CDR3, the DNA is TGTGCCAGTACCATAGGGTGGACCGGGGAGCTGTTTTTT. The chain combines TRBV19 with TRBJ2-2, with unresolved D. Germline values: CDR1 LNHDA, CDR2 SQIVND (reference sequence). V shed 7 bases and J shed 5 bases, with 11 bases lying between them. CDR3 length equals 13 residues.

V gene TRBV6-6 combines with J gene TRBJ2-7, with D possibly being TRBD1 (5 bases). CDR3 length: 13 amino acids. Looked up from germline, CDR1 is MNHNY and CDR2 is SVGAGI (reference sequence). Trimming removed 7 bases at V and 5 bases at J, with 15 bases between. CDR3 sequence: CASMGSQANEQYF. The CDR3 coding sequence is TGTGCCAGCATGGGATCACAGGCTAACGAGCAGTACTTC.

The chain couples TRBV5-1 to TRBJ2-1; 11 bases align to TRBD2. Germline-derived CDR1 and CDR2 are SGHRS and YFSETQ. V shed 4 bases and J 12 bases; nucleotides not matched to a gene: 9. This CDR3 spans 14 amino acids. The CDR3 DNA reads TGCGCCAGCAGCCACGGGACTAGCGGTACAGCGCAGTTCTTC. It specifies CASSHGTSGTAQFF.

This chain uses TRBV10-3 with TRBJ1-4, with D unresolved. Germline V gives CDR1 ENHRY, CDR2 SYGVKD. The CDR3 length is 13 residues. Trimming took off 5 bases at V and 8 bases at J, with 12 bases between the two ends. The CDR3 spells CAISPGLGEKLFF. Here the CDR3 DNA reads TGTGCCATCAGTCCGGGGTTGGGGGAAAAACTGTTTTTT.